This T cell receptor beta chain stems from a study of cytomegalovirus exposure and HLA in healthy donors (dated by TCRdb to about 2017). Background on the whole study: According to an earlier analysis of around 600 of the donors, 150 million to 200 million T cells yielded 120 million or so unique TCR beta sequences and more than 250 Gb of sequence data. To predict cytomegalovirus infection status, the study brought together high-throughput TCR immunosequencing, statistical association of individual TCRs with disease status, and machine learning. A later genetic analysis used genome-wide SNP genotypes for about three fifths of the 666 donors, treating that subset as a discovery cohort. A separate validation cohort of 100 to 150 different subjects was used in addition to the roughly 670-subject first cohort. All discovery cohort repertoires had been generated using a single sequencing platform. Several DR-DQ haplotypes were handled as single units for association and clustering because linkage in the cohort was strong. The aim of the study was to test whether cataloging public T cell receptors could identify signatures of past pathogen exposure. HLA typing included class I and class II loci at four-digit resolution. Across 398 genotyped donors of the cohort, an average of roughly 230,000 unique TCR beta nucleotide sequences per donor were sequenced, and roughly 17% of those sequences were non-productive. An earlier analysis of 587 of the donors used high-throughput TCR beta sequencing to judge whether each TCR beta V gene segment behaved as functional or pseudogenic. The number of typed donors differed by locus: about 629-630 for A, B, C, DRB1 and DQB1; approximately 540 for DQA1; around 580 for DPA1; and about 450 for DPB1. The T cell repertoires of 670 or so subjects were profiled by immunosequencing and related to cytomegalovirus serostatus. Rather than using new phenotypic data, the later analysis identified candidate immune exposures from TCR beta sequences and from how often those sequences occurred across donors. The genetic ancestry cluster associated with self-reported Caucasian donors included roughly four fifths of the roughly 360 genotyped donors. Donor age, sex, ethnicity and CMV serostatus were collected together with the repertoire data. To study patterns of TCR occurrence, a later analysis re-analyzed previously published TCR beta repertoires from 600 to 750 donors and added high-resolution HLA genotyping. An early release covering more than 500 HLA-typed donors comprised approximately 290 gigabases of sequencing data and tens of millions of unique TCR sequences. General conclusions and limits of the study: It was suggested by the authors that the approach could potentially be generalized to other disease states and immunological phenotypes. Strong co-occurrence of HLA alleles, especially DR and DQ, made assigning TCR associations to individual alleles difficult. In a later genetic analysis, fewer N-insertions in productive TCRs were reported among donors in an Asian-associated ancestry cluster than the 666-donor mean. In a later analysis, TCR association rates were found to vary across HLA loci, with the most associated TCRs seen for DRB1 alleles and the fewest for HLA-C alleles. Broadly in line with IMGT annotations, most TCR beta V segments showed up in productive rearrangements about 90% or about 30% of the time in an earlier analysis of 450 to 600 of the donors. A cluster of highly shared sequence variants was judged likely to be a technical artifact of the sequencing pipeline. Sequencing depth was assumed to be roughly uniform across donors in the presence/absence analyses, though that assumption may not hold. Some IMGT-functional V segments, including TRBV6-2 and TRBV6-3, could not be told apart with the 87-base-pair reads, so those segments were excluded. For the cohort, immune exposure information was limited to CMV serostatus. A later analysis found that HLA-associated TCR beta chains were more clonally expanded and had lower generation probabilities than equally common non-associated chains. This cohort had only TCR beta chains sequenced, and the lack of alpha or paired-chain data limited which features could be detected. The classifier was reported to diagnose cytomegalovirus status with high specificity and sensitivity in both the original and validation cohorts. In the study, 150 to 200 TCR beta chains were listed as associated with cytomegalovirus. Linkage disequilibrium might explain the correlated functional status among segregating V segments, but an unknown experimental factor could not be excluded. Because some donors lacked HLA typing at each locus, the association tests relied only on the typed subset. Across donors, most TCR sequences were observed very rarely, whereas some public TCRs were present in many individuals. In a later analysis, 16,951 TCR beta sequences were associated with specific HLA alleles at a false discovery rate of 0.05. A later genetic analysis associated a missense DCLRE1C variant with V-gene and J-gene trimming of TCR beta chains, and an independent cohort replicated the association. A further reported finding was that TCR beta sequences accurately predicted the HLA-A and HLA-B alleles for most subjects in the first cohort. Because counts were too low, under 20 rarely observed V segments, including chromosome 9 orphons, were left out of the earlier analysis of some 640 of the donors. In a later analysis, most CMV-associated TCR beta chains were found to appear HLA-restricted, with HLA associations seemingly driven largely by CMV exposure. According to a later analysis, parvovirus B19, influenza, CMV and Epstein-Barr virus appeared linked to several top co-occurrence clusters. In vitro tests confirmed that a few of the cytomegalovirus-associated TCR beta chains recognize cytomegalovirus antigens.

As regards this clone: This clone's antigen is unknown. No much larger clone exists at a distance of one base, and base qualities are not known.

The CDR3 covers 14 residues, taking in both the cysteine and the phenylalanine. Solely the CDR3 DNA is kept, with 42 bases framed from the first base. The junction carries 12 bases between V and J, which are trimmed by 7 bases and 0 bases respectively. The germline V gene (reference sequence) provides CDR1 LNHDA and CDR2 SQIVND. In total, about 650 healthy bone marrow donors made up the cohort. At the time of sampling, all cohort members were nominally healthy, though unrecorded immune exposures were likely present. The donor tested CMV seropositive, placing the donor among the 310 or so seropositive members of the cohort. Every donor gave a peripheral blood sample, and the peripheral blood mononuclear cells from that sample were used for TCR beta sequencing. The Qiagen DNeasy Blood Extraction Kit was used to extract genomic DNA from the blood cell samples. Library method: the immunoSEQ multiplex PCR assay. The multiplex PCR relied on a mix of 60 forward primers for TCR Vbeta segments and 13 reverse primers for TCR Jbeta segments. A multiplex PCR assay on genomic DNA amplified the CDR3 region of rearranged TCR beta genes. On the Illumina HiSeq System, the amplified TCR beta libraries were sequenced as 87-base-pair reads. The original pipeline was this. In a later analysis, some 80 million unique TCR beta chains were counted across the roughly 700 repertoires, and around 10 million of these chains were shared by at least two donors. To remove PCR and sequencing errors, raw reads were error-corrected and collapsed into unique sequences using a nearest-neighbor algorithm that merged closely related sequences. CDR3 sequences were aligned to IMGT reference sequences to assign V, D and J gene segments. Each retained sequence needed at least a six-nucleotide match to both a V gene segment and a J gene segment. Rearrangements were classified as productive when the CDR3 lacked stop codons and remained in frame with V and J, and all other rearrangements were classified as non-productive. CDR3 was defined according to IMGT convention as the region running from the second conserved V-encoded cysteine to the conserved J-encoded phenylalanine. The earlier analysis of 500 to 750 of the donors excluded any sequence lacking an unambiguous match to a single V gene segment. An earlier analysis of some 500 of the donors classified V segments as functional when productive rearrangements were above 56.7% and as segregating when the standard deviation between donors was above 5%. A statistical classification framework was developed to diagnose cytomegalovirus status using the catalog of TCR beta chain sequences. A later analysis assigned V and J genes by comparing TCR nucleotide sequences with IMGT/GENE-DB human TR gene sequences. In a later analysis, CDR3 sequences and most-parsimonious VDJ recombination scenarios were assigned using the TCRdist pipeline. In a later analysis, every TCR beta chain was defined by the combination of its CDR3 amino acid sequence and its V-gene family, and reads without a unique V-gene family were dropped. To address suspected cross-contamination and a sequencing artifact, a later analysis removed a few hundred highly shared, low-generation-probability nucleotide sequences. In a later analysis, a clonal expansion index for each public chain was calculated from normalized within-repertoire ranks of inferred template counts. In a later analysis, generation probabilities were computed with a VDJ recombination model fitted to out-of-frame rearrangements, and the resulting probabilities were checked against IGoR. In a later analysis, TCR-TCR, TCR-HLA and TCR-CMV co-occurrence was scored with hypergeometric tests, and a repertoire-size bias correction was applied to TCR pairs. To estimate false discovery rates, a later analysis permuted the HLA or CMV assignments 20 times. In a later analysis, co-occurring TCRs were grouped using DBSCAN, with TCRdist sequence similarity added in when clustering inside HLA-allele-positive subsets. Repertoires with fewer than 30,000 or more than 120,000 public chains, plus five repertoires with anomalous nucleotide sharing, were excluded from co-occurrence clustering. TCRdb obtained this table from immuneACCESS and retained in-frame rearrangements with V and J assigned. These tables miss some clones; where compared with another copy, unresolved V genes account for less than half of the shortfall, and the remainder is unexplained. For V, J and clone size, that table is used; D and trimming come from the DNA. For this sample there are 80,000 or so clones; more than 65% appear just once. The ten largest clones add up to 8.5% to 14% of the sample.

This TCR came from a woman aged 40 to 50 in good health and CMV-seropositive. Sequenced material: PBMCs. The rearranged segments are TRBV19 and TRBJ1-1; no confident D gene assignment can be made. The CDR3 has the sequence CASNGLRVNTEAFF. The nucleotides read TGTGCCAGTAACGGTTTGCGAGTGAACACTGAAGCTTTCTTT.